A selection of T cell receptor beta chains follows, all from one sample in a study of T cells in Graves' hyperthyroidism and ophthalmopathy. TCRdb redid the calling of the multiplex PCR reads with MiXCR, one entry per CDR3 protein. The repertoire holds about 350,000 distinct CDR3 sequences, 15% to 20% seen once, with 15% to 19% in the top ten. The specimen was blood. All receptors come from a middle-aged woman with Graves' ophthalmopathy. Each CDR3 is given with its conserved first and last residue. A D gene is named only where the DNA matches it firmly. Only some rows state a clone size, as once, few, many or a class for expanded clones.

v_gene: TRBV30; j_gene: TRBJ1-2; d_gene: .; abundance: few; CDR3aa: CAWSPRWDRISDGYTF; CDR3nt: TGTGCCTGGAGTCCACGTTGGGACCGGATTTCGGATGGCTACACCTTC
v_gene: TRBV5-1; j_gene: TRBJ2-5; d_gene: .; abundance: many; CDR3aa: CASSLSKTSLQETQYF; CDR3nt: TGCGCCAGCAGCTTATCCAAGACAAGTCTACAAGAGACCCAGTACTTC
v_gene: TRBV13; j_gene: TRBJ1-3; d_gene: .; abundance: many; CDR3aa: CASSTRGEGNTIYF; CDR3nt: TGTGCCAGCAGCACCAGAGGAGAAGGAAACACCATATATTTT
v_gene: TRBV12-3/TRBV12-4; j_gene: TRBJ1-5; d_gene: .; abundance: many; CDR3aa: CASSQGYSNQPQHF; CDR3nt: TGTGCCAGCAGTCAGGGTTATAGCAATCAGCCCCAGCATTTT
v_gene: TRBV20-1; j_gene: TRBJ2-4; d_gene: .; abundance: many; CDR3aa: CSAIPTDRAKNIQYF; CDR3nt: TGCAGTGCTATCCCTACAGATCGAGCCAAAAACATTCAGTACTTC
v_gene: TRBV15; j_gene: TRBJ1-1; d_gene: .; abundance: many; CDR3aa: CATSSVVGGYEAFF; CDR3nt: TGTGCCACCAGCAGTGTTGTTGGGGGCTATGAAGCTTTCTTT
v_gene: TRBV7-6; j_gene: TRBJ2-5; d_gene: TRBD2; abundance: .; CDR3aa: CASSLRLASTQETQYF; CDR3nt: TGTGCCAGCAGCTTGAGACTAGCGAGCACCCAAGAGACCCAGTACTTC
v_gene: TRBV29-1; j_gene: TRBJ2-7; d_gene: .; abundance: many; CDR3aa: CSVVWAGTTYEQYF; CDR3nt: TGCAGCGTTGTCTGGGCAGGGACCACCTACGAGCAGTACTTC
v_gene: TRBV12-3/TRBV12-4; j_gene: TRBJ2-7; d_gene: .; abundance: many; CDR3aa: CASSPAGFTYEQYF; CDR3nt: TGTGCCAGCAGTCCTGCCGGATTTACCTACGAGCAGTACTTC
v_gene: TRBV6-5; j_gene: TRBJ1-2; d_gene: TRBD1; abundance: many; CDR3aa: CASSPRQGDYGYTF; CDR3nt: TGTGCCAGCAGCCCCCGACAGGGGGACTATGGCTACACCTTC
v_gene: TRBV7-8; j_gene: TRBJ2-1; d_gene: .; abundance: many; CDR3aa: CASSSLWGRDEQFF; CDR3nt: TGTGCCAGCAGTTCTCTCTGGGGGCGCGATGAGCAGTTCTTC
v_gene: TRBV28; j_gene: TRBJ2-7; d_gene: TRBD1; abundance: many; CDR3aa: CASTGTGGEQYF; CDR3nt: TGTGCCAGCACCGGGACAGGGGGCGAGCAGTACTTC
v_gene: TRBV11-2; j_gene: TRBJ1-1; d_gene: TRBD1; abundance: many; CDR3aa: CASSTRDSEAFF; CDR3nt: TGTGCCAGCAGCACGCGGGACAGCGAAGCTTTCTTT
v_gene: TRBV6-1; j_gene: TRBJ2-7; d_gene: .; abundance: .; CDR3aa: CASSGDRIYEQYF; CDR3nt: TGTGCCAGCAGTGGAGACCGAATTTACGAGCAGTACTTC
v_gene: TRBV12-5; j_gene: TRBJ1-2; d_gene: .; abundance: many; CDR3aa: CASGARGIIGGYTF; CDR3nt: TGTGCTAGTGGGGCCAGGGGTATCATTGGTGGCTACACCTTC
v_gene: TRBV27; j_gene: TRBJ2-5; d_gene: .; abundance: many; CDR3aa: CASSRRDKGPGETQYF; CDR3nt: TGTGCCAGCTCCAGGAGAGACAAAGGGCCTGGGGAGACCCAGTACTTC
v_gene: TRBV6-2/TRBV6-3; j_gene: TRBJ2-6; d_gene: .; abundance: many; CDR3aa: CASPQSSHLSWGANVLTF; CDR3nt: TGTGCCAGTCCCCAGTCCAGCCATCTCTCTTGGGGGGCCAACGTCCTGACTTTC